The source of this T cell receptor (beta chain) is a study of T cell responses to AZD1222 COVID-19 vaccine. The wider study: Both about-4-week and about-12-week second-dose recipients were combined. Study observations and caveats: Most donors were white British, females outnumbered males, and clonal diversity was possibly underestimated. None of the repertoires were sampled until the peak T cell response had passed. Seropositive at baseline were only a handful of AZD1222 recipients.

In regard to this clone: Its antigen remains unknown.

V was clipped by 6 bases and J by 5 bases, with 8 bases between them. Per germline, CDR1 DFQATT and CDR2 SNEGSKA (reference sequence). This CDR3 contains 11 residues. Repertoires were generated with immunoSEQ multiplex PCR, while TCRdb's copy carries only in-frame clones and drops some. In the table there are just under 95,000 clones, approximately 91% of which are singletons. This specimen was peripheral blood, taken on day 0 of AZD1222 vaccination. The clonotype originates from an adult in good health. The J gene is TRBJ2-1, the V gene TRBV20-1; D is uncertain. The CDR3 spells CSATPDNEQFF. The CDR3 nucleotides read TGCAGTGCCACACCAGACAATGAGCAGTTCTTC.